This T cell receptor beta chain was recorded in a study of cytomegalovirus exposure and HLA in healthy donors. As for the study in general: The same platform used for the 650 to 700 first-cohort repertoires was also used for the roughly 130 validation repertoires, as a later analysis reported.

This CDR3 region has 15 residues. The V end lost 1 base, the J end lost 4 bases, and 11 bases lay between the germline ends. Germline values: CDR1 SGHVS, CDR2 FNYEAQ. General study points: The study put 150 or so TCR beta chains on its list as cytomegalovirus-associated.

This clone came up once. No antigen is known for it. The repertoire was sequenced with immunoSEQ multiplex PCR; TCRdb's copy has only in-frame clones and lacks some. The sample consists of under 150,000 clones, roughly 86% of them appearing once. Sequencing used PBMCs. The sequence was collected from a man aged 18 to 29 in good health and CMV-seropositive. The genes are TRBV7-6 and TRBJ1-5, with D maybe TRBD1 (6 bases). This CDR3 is CASSLEGEMNQPQHF. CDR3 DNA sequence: TGTGCCAGCAGCTTAGAGGGGGAGATGAATCAGCCCCAGCATTTT.